One sample yielded the 10 T cell receptor beta chains listed below, sequenced in a study of blood T cell repertoires in COVID-19. The repertoire was sequenced with immunoSEQ multiplex PCR; TCRdb's copy has only in-frame clones and lacks some. Among roughly 200,000 clones listed, 86% were seen once. Material: PBMCs or T cells enriched from blood (not recorded which). The receptors were gathered from a woman aged 50 to 60 in a cohort exposed to, infected with or recovered from COVID-19 (not recorded which).

The table lists this clone with a count of one. This chain uses TRBV6-2 or TRBV6-3 with TRBJ1-5; TRBD1 agrees at 8 bases. The length of the CDR3 is 16 residues. Looked up from germline, CDR1 is MNHEY and CDR2 is SVGEGT. V was clipped by 6 bases and J by 5 bases; unmatched bases: 12. The CDR3 loop reads CASSLTPTGVYQPQHF. The CDR3, as DNA: TGTGCCAGCAGCCTTACCCCGACAGGGGTTTATCAGCCCCAGCATTTT.

This chain uses TRBV3-1 (or the pseudogene TRBV3-2) with TRBJ2-5, with D perhaps TRBD2 (6 bases). Per the germline V gene, CDR1 is LGHDT and CDR2 is YNNKEL (reference sequence). V was cut by 7 bases and J by 1 base, with 13 bases left in between. This CDR3 is built from 14 residues. Written as DNA, the CDR3 is TGTGCCAGCACTATTGGCGGGGCCCAAGAGACCCAGTACTTC. As protein: CASTIGGAQETQYF.

J is TRBJ1-4 and V is TRBV18; weak D call: TRBD1 (5 bases). This CDR3 region has 16 residues. V was cut by 4 bases and J by 5 bases, with 17 bases left in between. CDR1 is KGHSH, CDR2 LQKENI, per germline. CDR3: CASSRNQQVGNEKLFF. In DNA, the CDR3 is TGTGCCAGCTCACGGAACCAACAGGTTGGGAATGAAAAACTGTTTTTT.

The chain has TRBV4-2 and TRBJ1-1, with 7 bases lining up with TRBD1. CDR3 length equals 14 residues. Trimming took 3 bases from V and 3 from J; bases not matched to a gene: 4. Per germline, CDR1 LGHNA and CDR2 YNFKEQ. CDR3 amino acids: CASSQITGDTEAFF. In nucleotides, the CDR3 is TGTGCCAGCAGCCAGATCACAGGGGACACTGAAGCTTTCTTT.

The chain recombines TRBV6-5 with TRBJ2-5; a possible D gene is TRBD2 (5 bases). With 7 bases removed from V and 3 bases from J, the gap between germline ends came to 9 bases. CDR1 is MNHEY and CDR2 is SVGAGI in the germline V gene. This CDR3 is 12 amino acids long. The CDR3 sequence is CASTDYKETQYF. The CDR3 DNA follows: TGTGCCAGCACCGACTACAAAGAGACCCAGTACTTC.

The chain employs TRBV5-1 and TRBJ2-1; TRBD1 is a possible D gene (6 bases). The CDR3 sequence is 15 residues long. From germline, CDR1 is SGHRS and CDR2 YFSETQ. V lost 2 bases and J lost 0, with 9 bases in between. This chain's CDR3 is CASSFLGASYNEQFF. The CDR3 DNA is TGCGCCAGCAGCTTCTTGGGGGCCTCCTACAATGAGCAGTTCTTC.

This rearrangement joins TRBV30 to TRBJ1-5, with a weak D call TRBD1 (5 bases). In germline, CDR1 is GTSNPN, CDR2 SVGIG (reference sequence). CDR3 length: 13 residues. Trimming removed 4 bases from V and 6 bases from J, with 13 bases in between. CDR3 in amino acids: CAWNPGGSQPQHF. The CDR3 nucleotides are TGTGCCTGGAACCCCGGGGGAAGTCAGCCCCAGCATTTT.

Only one count was recorded for this clone. The CDR3 nucleotides are TGTGCCAGCAGCTTAACAGGGGCGGTAACCGGGGAGCTGTTTTTT. Translation: CASSLTGAVTGELFF. The J gene is TRBJ2-2, the V gene TRBV7-2, with 7 bases that match TRBD1. There are 15 residues in the CDR3. The J segment lost 5 bases and the V segment lost 2 bases, leaving 5 bases of the junction unmatched. Germline V CDR1 and CDR2: SGHTA, FQGNSA.

In this sample, this clone turned up a few times. J is TRBJ2-7 and V is TRBV7-2; perhaps TRBD1 as D (5 bases). CDR3 length equals 14 residues. Germline values: CDR1 SGHTA, CDR2 FQGNSA. V lost 1 base, J lost 1 base, and 8 bases lay in between. The DNA of the CDR3 is TGTGCCAGCAGCTTAGAACAGGTTTCCTACGAGCAGTACTTC. Translating it yields CASSLEQVSYEQYF.

The chain recombines TRBV7-2 with TRBJ2-7; 10 nucleotides match TRBD1. Germline V lookup: CDR1 SGHTA, CDR2 FQGNSA. V lost 5 bases and J lost 5; bases outside the gene matches: 12. The CDR3 consists of 16 residues. The CDR3 is CASSPFRTGGKNEQYF. The DNA for the CDR3 is TGTGCCAGCAGCCCCTTCCGGACAGGGGGTAAAAACGAGCAGTACTTC.